This T cell receptor beta chain was recovered during a study of control samples from healthy donors and cancer patients (dated by TCRdb to the early 2020s). The method behind the library was the immunoSEQ multiplex PCR assay. The clones in this table, taken by TCRdb from immuneACCESS, are in-frame only. Not every clone is retained; where verified, under half of the shortfall comes from an unresolved V gene, and the cause of the rest is unknown. This sample lists more than 50,000 clones; almost 85% were detected once. The top ten constitute 5% to 6.5% of the sample. For this clone: Its antigen target is currently unknown. Base quality data are lacking; no much larger clone is found one base away.

Trimming costs V 1 base and J 8 bases, and their ends lie 11 bases apart. The CDR3 measures 14 amino acids from cysteine to phenylalanine. Only CDR3 DNA is held: 42 bases, read in frame from base 1. From the germline V gene (reference sequence), CDR1 is MNHEY and CDR2 is SMNVEV. This clonotype was sampled from a man in his forties in good health. The chain was built from TRBV27 and TRBJ2-2; tentative D gene TRBD1, with 6 bases matching. The sequencing input was blood. In nucleotide form, the sequence is TGTGCCAGCAGTTTATTACAGGGAAAAGGGGAGCTGTTTTTT. This translates into CASSLLQGKGELFF.